The sequence of this TCR beta chain was determined in a study of T cells in localized non-small cell lung cancer. The study's findings and limits: Median detection of top 100 tumor clones in adjacent lung was roughly 61 clones. Heterogeneity within the tumor remains possible, as just one region underwent sequencing.

Clones were read by immunoSEQ multiplex PCR, and TCRdb kept only the in-frame ones, dropping some. Here the sample spans tens of thousands of clones, approximately 88% being singletons. In the case of this clone: The antigen is not known.

The germline V and J ends were trimmed by 9 bases and 12 bases, with 15 bases remaining between them. The CDR3 contains 11 residues. The germline gives CDR1 LNHDA, CDR2 SQIVND (reference sequence). V usage is TRBV19 and J usage is TRBJ2-4; TRBD2 is a possible D gene (6 bases). This sequence originates from a man aged 35-75 years with stage I lung adenocarcinoma. The sample consisted of peripheral blood, taken before any cancer treatment. Written as DNA, the CDR3 is TGTGCCAGCGAAATTATCGGGGGTCAGTACTTC. Its translation: CASEIIGGQYF.